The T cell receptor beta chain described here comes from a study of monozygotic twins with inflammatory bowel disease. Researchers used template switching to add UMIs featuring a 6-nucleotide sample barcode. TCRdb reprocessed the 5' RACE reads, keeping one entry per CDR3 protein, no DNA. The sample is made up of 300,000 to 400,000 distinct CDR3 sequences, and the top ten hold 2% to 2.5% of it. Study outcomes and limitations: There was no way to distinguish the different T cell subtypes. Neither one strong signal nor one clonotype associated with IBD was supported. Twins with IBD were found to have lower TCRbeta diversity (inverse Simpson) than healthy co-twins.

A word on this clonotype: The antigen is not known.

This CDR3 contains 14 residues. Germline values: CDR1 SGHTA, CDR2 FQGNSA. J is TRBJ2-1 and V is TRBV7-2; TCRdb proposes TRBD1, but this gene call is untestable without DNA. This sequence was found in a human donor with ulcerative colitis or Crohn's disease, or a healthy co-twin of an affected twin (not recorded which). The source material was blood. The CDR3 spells CASSWGGSYNEQFF.